The clone carrying this T cell receptor beta chain was counted at least ten times. Its cognate antigen is unknown. The CDR3 consists of 12 residues. The germline V gene has CDR1 SGHVS and CDR2 FQNEAQ. Between the trimmed V and J ends, which lost 1 base and 9 bases, there was a span of 9 bases. This entry comes from a study of response to subunit inactivated influenza vaccine. Overall study results and limits: A suggestion made by the authors is that each seasonal influenza vaccination recruits few new T cells.

TCRdb itself ran the RT-PCR reads through MiXCR, one entry per CDR3 protein. The sample lists 500,000 to 600,000 distinct CDR3 sequences, under 9% occurring once. The chain couples TRBV7-8 to TRBJ2-5, with D possibly TRBD2 on 6 matching bases. The receptor's source is a man between 50 and 69 years old who received an inactivated influenza vaccine. The material was PBMCs from blood, obtained less than 30 months after vaccination. The CDR3, as DNA: TGTGCCAGCAGCTTAGGCCGGAGGGCCCAGTACTTC. Its protein is CASSLGRRAQYF.